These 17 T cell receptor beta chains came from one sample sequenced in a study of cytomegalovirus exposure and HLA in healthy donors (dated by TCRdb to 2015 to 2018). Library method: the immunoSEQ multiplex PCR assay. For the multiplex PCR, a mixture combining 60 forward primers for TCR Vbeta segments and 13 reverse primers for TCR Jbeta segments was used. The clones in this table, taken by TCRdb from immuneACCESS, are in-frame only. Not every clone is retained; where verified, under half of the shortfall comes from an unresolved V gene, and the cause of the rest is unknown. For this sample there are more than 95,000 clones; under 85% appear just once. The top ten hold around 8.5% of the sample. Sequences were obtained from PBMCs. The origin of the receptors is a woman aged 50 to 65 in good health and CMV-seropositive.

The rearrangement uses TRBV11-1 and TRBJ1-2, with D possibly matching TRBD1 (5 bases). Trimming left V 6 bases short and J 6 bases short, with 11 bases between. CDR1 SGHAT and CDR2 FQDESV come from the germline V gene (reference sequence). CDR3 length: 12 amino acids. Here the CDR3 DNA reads TGTGCCAGCAGAAATAAGGGGCATGGCTACACCTTC. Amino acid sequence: CASRNKGHGYTF. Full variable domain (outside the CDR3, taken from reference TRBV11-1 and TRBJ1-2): EAEVAQSPRYKITEKSQAVAFWCDPISGHATLYWYRQILGQGPELLVQFQDESVVDDSQLPKDRFSAERLKGVDSTLKIQPAELGDSAMYLCASRNKGHGYTFGSGTRLTVV.

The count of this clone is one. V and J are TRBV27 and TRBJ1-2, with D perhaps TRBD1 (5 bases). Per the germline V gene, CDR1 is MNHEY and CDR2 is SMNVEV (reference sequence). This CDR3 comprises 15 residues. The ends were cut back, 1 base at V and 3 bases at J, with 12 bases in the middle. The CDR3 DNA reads TGTGCCAGCAGTTTATGGGGGGAAGCGGACTATGGCTACACCTTC. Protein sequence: CASSLWGEADYGYTF.

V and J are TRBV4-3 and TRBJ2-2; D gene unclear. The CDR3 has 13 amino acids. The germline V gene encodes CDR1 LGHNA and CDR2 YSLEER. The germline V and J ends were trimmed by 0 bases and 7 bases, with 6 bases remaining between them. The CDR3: CASSQDWHGELFF. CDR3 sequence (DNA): TGCGCCAGCAGCCAAGATTGGCACGGGGAGCTGTTTTTT.

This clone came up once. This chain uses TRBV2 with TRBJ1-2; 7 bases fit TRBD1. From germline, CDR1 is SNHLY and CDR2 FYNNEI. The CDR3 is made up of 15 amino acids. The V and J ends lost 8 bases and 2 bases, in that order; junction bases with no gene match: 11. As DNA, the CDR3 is TGTGCCAGCCGAATACCGGGACAGATAAACTATGGCTACACCTTC. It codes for CASRIPGQINYGYTF.

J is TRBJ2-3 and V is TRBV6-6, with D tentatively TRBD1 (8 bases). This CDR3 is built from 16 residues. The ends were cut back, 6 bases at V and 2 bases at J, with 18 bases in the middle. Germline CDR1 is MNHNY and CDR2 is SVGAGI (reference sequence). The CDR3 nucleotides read TGTGCCAGCAGCCAGGGGGCTAGCGGAAACACAGATACGCAGTATTTT. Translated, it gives CASSQGASGNTDTQYF.

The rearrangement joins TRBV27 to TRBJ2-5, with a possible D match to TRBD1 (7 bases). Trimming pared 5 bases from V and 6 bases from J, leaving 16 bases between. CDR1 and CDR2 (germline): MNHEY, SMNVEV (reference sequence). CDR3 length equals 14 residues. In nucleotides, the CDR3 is TGTGCCAGCAGTCCCCCGACAGGGAGGAAGACCCAGTACTTC. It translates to CASSPPTGRKTQYF.

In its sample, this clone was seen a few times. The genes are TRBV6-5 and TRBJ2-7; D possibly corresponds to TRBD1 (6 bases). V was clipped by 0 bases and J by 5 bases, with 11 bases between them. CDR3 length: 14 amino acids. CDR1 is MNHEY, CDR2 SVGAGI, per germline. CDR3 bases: TGTGCCAGCAGTTACTCTGGGGGCTTCGACGAGCAGTACTTC. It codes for CASSYSGGFDEQYF.

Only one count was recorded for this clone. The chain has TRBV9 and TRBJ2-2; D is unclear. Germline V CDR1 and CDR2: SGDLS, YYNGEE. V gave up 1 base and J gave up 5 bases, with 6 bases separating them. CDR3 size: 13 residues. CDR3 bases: TGTGCCAGCAGCGTATTTGAGACCGGGGAGCTGTTTTTT. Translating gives CASSVFETGELFF.

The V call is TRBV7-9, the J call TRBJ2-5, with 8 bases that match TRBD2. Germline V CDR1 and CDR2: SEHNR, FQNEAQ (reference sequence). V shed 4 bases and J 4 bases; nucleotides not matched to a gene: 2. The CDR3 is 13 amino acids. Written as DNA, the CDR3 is TGTGCCAGCAGCTCGGGGGGGAGAGAGACCCAGTACTTC. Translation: CASSSGGRETQYF.

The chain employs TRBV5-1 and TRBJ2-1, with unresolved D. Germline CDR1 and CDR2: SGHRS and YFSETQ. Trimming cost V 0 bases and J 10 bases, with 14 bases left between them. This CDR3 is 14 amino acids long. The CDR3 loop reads CASSLVGQRWEQFF. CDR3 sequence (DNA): TGCGCCAGCAGCTTGGTTGGGCAACGGTGGGAGCAGTTCTTC.

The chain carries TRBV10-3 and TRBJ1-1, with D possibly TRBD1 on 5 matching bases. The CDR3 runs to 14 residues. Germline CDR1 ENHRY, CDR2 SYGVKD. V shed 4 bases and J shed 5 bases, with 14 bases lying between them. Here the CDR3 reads CAISGAMGRTEAFF. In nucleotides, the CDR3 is TGTGCCATCAGTGGGGCCATGGGGCGAACTGAAGCTTTCTTT.

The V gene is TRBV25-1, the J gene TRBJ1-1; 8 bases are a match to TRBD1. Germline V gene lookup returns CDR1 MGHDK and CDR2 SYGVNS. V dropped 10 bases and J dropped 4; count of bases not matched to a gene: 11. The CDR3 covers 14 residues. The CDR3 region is CATRSDRVITEAFF. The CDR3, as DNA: TGTGCCACCCGTTCGGACAGGGTGATCACTGAAGCTTTCTTT.

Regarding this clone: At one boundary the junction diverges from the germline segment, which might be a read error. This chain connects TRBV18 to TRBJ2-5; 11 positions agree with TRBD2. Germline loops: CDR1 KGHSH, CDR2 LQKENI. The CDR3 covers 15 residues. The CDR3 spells CASSPLETSGKERNF. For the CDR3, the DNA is TGTGCCAGCTCACCACTCGAGACTAGCGGGAAAGAAAGGAACTTC.

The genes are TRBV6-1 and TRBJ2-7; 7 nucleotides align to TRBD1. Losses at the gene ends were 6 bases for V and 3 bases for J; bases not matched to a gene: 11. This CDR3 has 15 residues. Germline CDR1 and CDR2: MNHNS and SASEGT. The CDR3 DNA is TGTGCCAGCAGATTCCGCCGGGACAGACTCTACGAGCAGTACTTC. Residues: CASRFRRDRLYEQYF.

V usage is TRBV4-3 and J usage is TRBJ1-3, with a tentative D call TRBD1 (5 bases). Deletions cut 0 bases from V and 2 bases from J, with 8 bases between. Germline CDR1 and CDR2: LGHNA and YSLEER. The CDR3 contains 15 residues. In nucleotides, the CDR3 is TGCGCCAGCAGCCAAGATCTAGGGGCTGGAAACACCATATATTTT. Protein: CASSQDLGAGNTIYF.

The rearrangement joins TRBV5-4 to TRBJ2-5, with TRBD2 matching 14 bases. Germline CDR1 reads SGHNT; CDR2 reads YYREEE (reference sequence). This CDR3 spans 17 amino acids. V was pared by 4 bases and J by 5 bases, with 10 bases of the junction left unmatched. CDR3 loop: CASSNGLAGGRVETQYF. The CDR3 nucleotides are TGTGCCAGCAGCAATGGACTAGCGGGAGGTCGGGTTGAGACCCAGTACTTC. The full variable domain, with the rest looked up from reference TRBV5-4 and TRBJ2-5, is ETGVTQSPTHLIKTRGQQVTLRCSSQSGHNTVSWYQQALGQGPQFIFQYYREEENGRGNFPPRFSGLQFPNYSSELNVNALELDDSALYLCASSNGLAGGRVETQYFGPGTRLLVL.

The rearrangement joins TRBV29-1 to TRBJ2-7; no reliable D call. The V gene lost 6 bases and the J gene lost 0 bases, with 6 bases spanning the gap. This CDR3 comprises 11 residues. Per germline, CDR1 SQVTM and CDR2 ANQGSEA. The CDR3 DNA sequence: TGCAGCGTCGGGTTCTCCTACGAGCAGTACTTC. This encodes CSVGFSYEQYF.